This is a list of T cell receptor beta chains from one sample in a study of cytomegalovirus exposure and HLA in healthy donors. Data came from immunoSEQ multiplex PCR; TCRdb stores just in-frame clones and leaves some out. The repertoire holds 100,000 to 150,000 clones, with approximately 89% as singletons. What was sequenced was PBMCs. Receptors originate from a young man in good health and CMV-seronegative. The CDR3 runs from the conserved cysteine through the conserved F or W. D genes are given only for firm matches. Part of the rows lack a size; the others show once, few, many or a class for expanded clones.

v_call: TRBV5-1
clone_size: NA
j_call: TRBJ1-1
d_call: NA
cdr3_aa: CASSSLYVSEAFF
cdr3_nt: TGCGCCAGCAGCAGCCTCTACGTGTCTGAAGCTTTCTTT

v_call: TRBV29-1
clone_size: NA
j_call: TRBJ2-1
d_call: NA
cdr3_aa: CSVEDTGSSVYNEQFF
cdr3_nt: TGCAGCGTTGAAGATACAGGCAGTTCCGTTTACAATGAGCAGTTCTTC

v_call: TRBV6-5
clone_size: NA
j_call: TRBJ2-7
d_call: NA
cdr3_aa: CASSYRDTSSYEQYF
cdr3_nt: TGTGCCAGCAGTTACCGGGACACGAGCTCCTACGAGCAGTACTTC

v_call: TRBV6-1
clone_size: medium-sized
j_call: TRBJ1-2
d_call: TRBD1
cdr3_aa: CASSEGDRNYGYTF
cdr3_nt: TGTGCCAGCAGTGAAGGGGACAGGAACTATGGCTACACCTTC

v_call: TRBV5-4
clone_size: NA
j_call: TRBJ1-2
d_call: NA
cdr3_aa: CASSLPGTNYGYTF
cdr3_nt: TGTGCCAGCAGCTTGCCCGGGACTAACTATGGCTACACCTTC

v_call: TRBV7-9
clone_size: NA
j_call: TRBJ2-7
d_call: NA
cdr3_aa: CASSLVKAGSYEQYF
cdr3_nt: TGTGCCAGCAGCTTAGTAAAAGCTGGCTCCTACGAGCAGTACTTC

v_call: TRBV7-9
clone_size: NA
j_call: TRBJ2-1
d_call: NA
cdr3_aa: CASSFRQEQFF
cdr3_nt: TGTGCCAGCAGCTTCCGACAGGAGCAGTTCTTC

v_call: TRBV27
clone_size: NA
j_call: TRBJ1-4
d_call: TRBD1
cdr3_aa: CASSTPPGTVGEKLFF
cdr3_nt: TGTGCCAGCAGCACCCCTCCCGGGACAGTTGGTGAAAAACTGTTTTTT

v_call: TRBV19
clone_size: NA
j_call: TRBJ1-2
d_call: NA
cdr3_aa: CATPGGNYGYTF
cdr3_nt: TGTGCCACTCCGGGGGGAAACTATGGCTACACCTTC

v_call: TRBV20-1
clone_size: NA
j_call: TRBJ2-3
d_call: TRBD1
cdr3_aa: CSAGPGTGSYF
cdr3_nt: TGCAGTGCTGGCCCGGGGACAGGGTCATATTTT

v_call: TRBV5-5
clone_size: NA
j_call: TRBJ1-5
d_call: NA
cdr3_aa: CASSFWGDQPQHF
cdr3_nt: TGTGCCAGCAGCTTCTGGGGGGATCAGCCCCAGCATTTT

v_call: TRBV7-8
clone_size: NA
j_call: TRBJ2-3
d_call: NA
cdr3_aa: CASSSGSADTQYF
cdr3_nt: TGTGCCAGCAGCTCAGGGTCGGCAGATACGCAGTATTTT

v_call: TRBV6-5
clone_size: NA
j_call: TRBJ2-5
d_call: NA
cdr3_aa: CASSPVGVQETQYF
cdr3_nt: TGTGCCAGCAGTCCCGTCGGGGTCCAAGAGACCCAGTACTTC

v_call: TRBV11-2
clone_size: NA
j_call: TRBJ2-5
d_call: NA
cdr3_aa: CASSPRVKQETQYF
cdr3_nt: TGTGCCAGCAGCCCCCGGGTAAAACAAGAGACCCAGTACTTC

v_call: TRBV9
clone_size: NA
j_call: TRBJ1-5
d_call: NA
cdr3_aa: CASPRGGQEQPQHF
cdr3_nt: TGTGCCAGCCCGCGGGGGGGGCAAGAGCAGCCCCAGCATTTT

v_call: TRBV10-3
clone_size: NA
j_call: TRBJ2-7
d_call: TRBD1
cdr3_aa: CAISDQGARTYEQYF
cdr3_nt: TGTGCCATCAGTGACCAGGGGGCTAGAACCTACGAGCAGTACTTC

v_call: TRBV27
clone_size: NA
j_call: TRBJ1-1
d_call: NA
cdr3_aa: CASSYDGHPGSEAFF
cdr3_nt: TGTGCCAGCAGCTATGATGGACATCCCGGTTCTGAAGCTTTCTTT

v_call: TRBV27
clone_size: NA
j_call: TRBJ1-1
d_call: NA
cdr3_aa: CASSLGGNTEAFF
cdr3_nt: TGTGCCAGCAGTTTAGGCGGAAACACTGAAGCTTTCTTT

v_call: TRBV5-6
clone_size: NA
j_call: TRBJ2-7
d_call: TRBD1
cdr3_aa: CASSLATGGSAYEQYF
cdr3_nt: TGTGCCAGCAGCTTGGCGACAGGGGGGTCGGCCTACGAGCAGTACTTC

v_call: TRBV29-1
clone_size: NA
j_call: TRBJ1-1
d_call: TRBD1
cdr3_aa: CSVGTGNTEAFF
cdr3_nt: TGCAGCGTCGGGACAGGGAACACTGAAGCTTTCTTT

v_call: TRBV29-1
clone_size: once
j_call: TRBJ2-7
d_call: NA
cdr3_aa: CSVSGTYEQYF
cdr3_nt: TGCAGCGTCTCAGGGACCTACGAGCAGTACTTC

v_call: TRBV28
clone_size: NA
j_call: TRBJ1-1
d_call: NA
cdr3_aa: CASSASWGPGTEAFF
cdr3_nt: TGTGCCAGCAGTGCCTCTTGGGGGCCGGGAACTGAAGCTTTCTTT

v_call: TRBV28
clone_size: NA
j_call: TRBJ1-5
d_call: NA
cdr3_aa: CASSFDRSNQPQHF
cdr3_nt: TGTGCCAGCAGTTTCGACAGGTCCAATCAGCCCCAGCATTTT